A single sample is the source of the 19 T cell receptor beta chains below, sequenced in a study of blood T cell repertoires in COVID-19. Data came from immunoSEQ multiplex PCR; TCRdb stores just in-frame clones and leaves some out. This table holds about 170,000 clones, 84% found once. Material for sequencing was peripheral blood. The receptors shown here come from a woman older than 75 with COVID-19, enrolled during active disease.

A few counts support this clone. This chain connects TRBV6-5 to TRBJ1-1, with D possibly TRBD1 on 6 matching bases. With 6 bases removed from V and 1 base from J, the gap between germline ends came to 12 bases. The CDR3 covers 14 residues. Germline CDR1 and CDR2: MNHEY and SVGAGI. CDR3 nucleotides: TGTGCCAGCAGGATAAGGACAGAGAACACTGAAGCTTTCTTT. Translation gives CASRIRTENTEAFF.

For this clone: The same CDR3 is also encoded by other DNA sequences in this sample. The rearrangement joins TRBV5-1 to TRBJ1-4; D is perhaps TRBD1 (6 bases). There are 14 residues in the CDR3. Germline V gene lookup returns CDR1 SGHRS and CDR2 YFSETQ. V lost 0 bases, J lost 5 bases, and 8 bases lay in between. The chain's CDR3 is CASSLGQGNEKLFF. The CDR3 DNA follows: TGCGCCAGCAGCTTGGGGCAGGGGAATGAAAAACTGTTTTTT.

The rearrangement joins TRBV27 to TRBJ2-3; 11 bases match TRBD2. Germline trimming cut 5 bases from V and 4 bases from J; bases unmatched to any gene: 11. This CDR3 is built from 17 residues. Germline-derived CDR1 and CDR2 are MNHEY and SMNVEV (reference sequence). The CDR3 sequence: CASSTSQLAGVPDTQYF. For the CDR3, the DNA is TGTGCCAGCAGTACCTCCCAACTAGCGGGAGTTCCAGATACGCAGTATTTT.

The chain recombines TRBV18 with TRBJ2-2, with 8 bases lining up with TRBD2. Germline values: CDR1 KGHSH, CDR2 LQKENI. The CDR3 is 16 residues long. Germline trimming cut 2 bases from V and 6 bases from J; bases unmatched to any gene: 8. The CDR3 protein is CASSPASGGFAGELFF. The CDR3 bases are TGTGCCAGCTCACCAGCCAGCGGGGGTTTCGCCGGGGAGCTGTTTTTT.

The genes are TRBV10-3 and TRBJ2-7; 8 bases fit TRBD2. V shed 6 bases and J 4 bases; nucleotides not matched to a gene: 8. Germline CDR1 reads ENHRY; CDR2 reads SYGVKD. The CDR3 covers 14 residues. The chain's CDR3 is CAIRRAGETYEQYF. The DNA of the CDR3 is TGTGCCATCAGAAGAGCGGGGGAAACGTACGAGCAGTACTTC.

The V call is TRBV5-1, the J call TRBJ1-2; D is uncertain. With 0 bases removed from V and 4 bases from J, the gap between germline ends came to 19 bases. Germline V CDR1 and CDR2: SGHRS, YFSETQ. The CDR3 covers 17 residues. The CDR3 DNA is TGCGCCAGCAGCTTGGAACCGATCGGGAGAGACCCCTATGGCTACACCTTC. Its translation: CASSLEPIGRDPYGYTF.

This rearrangement joins TRBV19 to TRBJ1-5, with 8 bases lining up with TRBD1. With V trimmed by 4 bases and J by 6 bases, 5 bases remained unmatched. The CDR3 spans 14 residues. CDR1 is LNHDA and CDR2 is SQIVND in the germline V gene (reference sequence). The chain's CDR3 is CASSTITGGQPQHF. The CDR3 DNA sequence: TGTGCCAGTAGTACGATCACAGGGGGTCAGCCCCAGCATTTT.

This rearrangement joins TRBV30 to TRBJ2-6, with 9 bases matching TRBD1. Germline V gives CDR1 GTSNPN, CDR2 SVGIG (reference sequence). This CDR3 comprises 16 residues. The V and J ends lost 8 bases and 0 bases, in that order; junction bases with no gene match: 8. The CDR3 DNA follows: TGTGCCCGCATGACAGGGGGGTTCTCTGGGGCCAACGTCCTGACTTTC. Protein sequence: CARMTGGFSGANVLTF.

The gene calls are TRBV19 and TRBJ1-2; tentatively, D is TRBD1 (5 bases). V was clipped by 2 bases and J by 2 bases, with 12 bases between them. Germline V gene lookup returns CDR1 LNHDA and CDR2 SQIVND (reference sequence). This CDR3 is 15 amino acids long. The CDR3, as DNA: TGTGCCAGTAGTATACGACAGATCGCGAACTATGGCTACACCTTC. Translated: CASSIRQIANYGYTF.

The V gene is TRBV19, the J gene TRBJ1-1; no definite D call. Germline loops: CDR1 LNHDA, CDR2 SQIVND (reference sequence). With 2 bases removed from V and 5 bases from J, the gap between germline ends came to 24 bases. The CDR3 length is 18 residues. The CDR3: CASSIHIVLGGRRTEAFF. In DNA, the CDR3 is TGTGCCAGTAGTATACACATCGTTCTAGGAGGCCGTAGGACTGAAGCTTTCTTT. Full variable domain (missing parts from reference TRBV19 and TRBJ1-1): DGGITQSPKYLFRKEGQNVTLSCEQNLNHDAMYWYRQDPGQGLRLIYYSQIVNDFQKGDIAEGYSVSREKKESFPLTVTSAQKNPTAFYLCASSIHIVLGGRRTEAFFGQGTRLTVV.

The J gene is TRBJ1-2, the V gene TRBV10-3; 7 bases match TRBD1. The germline gives CDR1 ENHRY, CDR2 SYGVKD. This CDR3 has 14 residues. The trim removed 6 bases at V and 8 bases at J, leaving 12 bases unmatched. CDR3 protein: CAISAGQAAGGYTF. As DNA, the CDR3 is TGTGCCATCAGCGCCGGACAGGCAGCTGGAGGCTACACCTTC.

The chain joins TRBV10-3 to TRBJ2-3, with 8 nucleotides matching TRBD2. Trimming took 11 bases from V and 4 from J; bases not matched to a gene: 8. The length of the CDR3 is 13 residues. Germline-derived CDR1 and CDR2 are ENHRY and SYGVKD. CDR3 sequence (DNA): TGTGCCGTCGACGGGGGGGAGGCAGATACGCAGTATTTT. This gives the protein CAVDGGEADTQYF.

The chain combines TRBV7-2 with TRBJ1-1, with TRBD1 matching over 7 bases. J lost 6 bases, V lost 5 bases, and 9 bases had no gene match. This CDR3 is built from 14 residues. CDR1 and CDR2 (germline): SGHTA, FQGNSA. CDR3: CASSLTGRGSEAFF. The CDR3, as DNA: TGTGCCAGCAGCCTGACAGGGCGAGGGTCTGAAGCTTTCTTT.

The rearrangement uses TRBV27 and TRBJ1-1; D may be TRBD1 (6 bases). CDR1 and CDR2 (germline): MNHEY, SMNVEV (reference sequence). This CDR3 has 16 amino acids. The ends were cut back, 7 bases at V and 1 base at J, with 19 bases in the middle. The CDR3 loop reads CASTPGRTAPNTEAFF. CDR3 coding DNA: TGTGCCAGCACCCCCGGGAGGACAGCGCCGAACACTGAAGCTTTCTTT.

The chain joins TRBV7-3 to TRBJ2-1, with 10 bases lining up with TRBD2. V was clipped by 2 bases and J by 4 bases; unmatched bases: 2. Germline CDR1 reads SGHTA; CDR2 reads FQGTGA. The CDR3 sequence is 15 residues long. The CDR3 here is CASSLLAGDYNEQFF. CDR3 bases: TGTGCCAGCAGCTTACTAGCGGGGGATTACAATGAGCAGTTCTTC.

This sequence joins TRBV29-1 and TRBJ2-7; D may be TRBD2 (6 bases). Germline lookup yields CDR1 SQVTM and CDR2 ANQGSEA. This CDR3 is built from 13 residues. The V and J ends lost 7 bases and 4 bases respectively, with 17 bases between them. The DNA for the CDR3 is TGCAGCGCTCTAGTCTGGGACTCTTACGAGCAGTACTTC. It yields the protein CSALVWDSYEQYF.

The chain couples TRBV28 to TRBJ1-2; D remains unclear. The CDR3 is made up of 13 amino acids. In germline, CDR1 is MDHEN, CDR2 SYDVKM. The V end was cut by 2 bases, the J end by 7 bases, with 11 bases between. The CDR3 sequence is CASSLGRGFGYTF. The CDR3 coding sequence is TGTGCCAGCAGTTTAGGTCGGGGTTTTGGCTACACCTTC.

V gene TRBV7-2 combines with J gene TRBJ1-2; 9 bases line up with TRBD1. This CDR3 has 15 amino acids. Germline CDR1 SGHTA, CDR2 FQGNSA. Trimming took 5 bases from V and 9 from J; bases not matched to a gene: 13. The CDR3 nucleotides read TGTGCCAGCAGCCTAGGCGGGACAGGGAGAGTAAGCTACACCTTC. It yields the protein CASSLGGTGRVSYTF.

The V and J genes are TRBV5-1 and TRBJ2-7; 10 positions match TRBD2. CDR3 size: 17 residues. V shed 2 bases and J 0 bases; nucleotides not matched to a gene: 8. From germline, CDR1 is SGHRS and CDR2 YFSETQ. CDR3 amino acids: CASSFLAGVSISYEQYF. The CDR3 DNA follows: TGCGCCAGCAGCTTCCTAGCGGGAGTAAGTATCTCCTACGAGCAGTACTTC.